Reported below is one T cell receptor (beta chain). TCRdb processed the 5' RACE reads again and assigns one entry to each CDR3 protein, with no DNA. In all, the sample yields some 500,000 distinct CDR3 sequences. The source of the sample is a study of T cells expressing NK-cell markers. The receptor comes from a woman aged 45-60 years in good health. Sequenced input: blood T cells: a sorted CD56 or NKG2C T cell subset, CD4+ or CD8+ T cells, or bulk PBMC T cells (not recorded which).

Here the CDR3 reads CASRGLETQYF. The J gene is TRBJ2-5, the V gene TRBV6-1. The germline V gene has CDR1 MNHNS and CDR2 SASEGT. The CDR3 length is 11 residues.